This T cell receptor beta chain was documented in a study of cytomegalovirus exposure and HLA in healthy donors. Study context: Genetic ancestry analysis placed around 76% of the 300 to 500 donors that were genotyped in the Caucasian-associated cluster.

PCR used 60 Vbeta primers and 13 Jbeta primers. Per the original methods: Later, an analysis found 75 million to 100 million unique TCR beta chains, and approximately 10 million of these were shared. Measured with immunoSEQ multiplex PCR; TCRdb has only the in-frame clones, and not every one. The D gene and trimming were derived from the DNA, and the V and J assignments and clone size from that table. The table shows about 140,000 clones, with approximately 57% occurring only once. General study findings and limits: Researchers had no immune exposure information except CMV serostatus available. High sensitivity and specificity were reportedly achieved when the classifier diagnosed cytomegalovirus status.

CDR1 is SGHNT, CDR2 YYREEE, per germline (reference sequence). V lost 4 bases and J lost 6, with 16 bases in between. CDR3 length: 14 amino acids. On this clone: Its antigen is currently unknown.

The sequencing input was PBMCs. The clonotype originates from a male donor in good health and CMV-seronegative. The chain joins TRBV5-4 to TRBJ1-2; D possibly corresponds to TRBD1 (6 bases). The DNA of the CDR3 is TGTGCCAGCAGCCTTCTCCGGGACACAAATGGCTACACCTTC. Protein sequence: CASSLLRDTNGYTF.